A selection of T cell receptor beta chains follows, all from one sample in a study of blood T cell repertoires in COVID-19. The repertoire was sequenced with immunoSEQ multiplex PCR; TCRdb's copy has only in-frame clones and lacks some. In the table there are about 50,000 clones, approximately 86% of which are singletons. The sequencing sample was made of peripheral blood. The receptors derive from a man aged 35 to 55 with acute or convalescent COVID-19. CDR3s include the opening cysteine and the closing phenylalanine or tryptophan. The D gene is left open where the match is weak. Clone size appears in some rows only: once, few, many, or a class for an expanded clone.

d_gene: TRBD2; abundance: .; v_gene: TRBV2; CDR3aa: CASSGVNGGDYNEQFF
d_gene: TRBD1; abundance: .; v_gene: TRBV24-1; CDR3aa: CATSDRRTGNEKLFF
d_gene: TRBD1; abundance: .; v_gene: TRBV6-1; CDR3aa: CASSEKPDRGKAFF
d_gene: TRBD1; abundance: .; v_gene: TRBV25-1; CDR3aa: CASSVGDRGRGETQYF
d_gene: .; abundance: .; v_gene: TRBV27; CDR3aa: CASSSGLVSGNTIYF
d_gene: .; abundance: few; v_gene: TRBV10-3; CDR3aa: CAISDPREGNEKLFF
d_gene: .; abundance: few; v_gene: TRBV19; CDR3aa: CASSIEPGVGELFF
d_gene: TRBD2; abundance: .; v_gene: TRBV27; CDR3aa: CASSFALAGAPYEQYF
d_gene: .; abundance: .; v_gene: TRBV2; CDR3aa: CASTKDSPTNQPQHF
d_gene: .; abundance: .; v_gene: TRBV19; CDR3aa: CASSGWAGGGNEQFF
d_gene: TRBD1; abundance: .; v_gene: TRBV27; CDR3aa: CASSLLGGINEQFF
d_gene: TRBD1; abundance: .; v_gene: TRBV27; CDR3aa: CASGRDRGLAGELFF
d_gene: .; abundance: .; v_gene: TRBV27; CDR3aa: CASSPPWGLMNTEAFF
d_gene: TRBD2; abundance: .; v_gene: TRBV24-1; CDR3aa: CASGRERHEQFF
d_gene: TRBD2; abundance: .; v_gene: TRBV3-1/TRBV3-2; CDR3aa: CASSRNPSGGATDTQYF
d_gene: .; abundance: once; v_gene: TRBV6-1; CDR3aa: CASSEIARGHTGELFF
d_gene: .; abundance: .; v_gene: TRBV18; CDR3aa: CASSGVNTEAFF
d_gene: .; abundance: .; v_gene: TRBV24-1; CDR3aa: CATSPRGFYNEQFF
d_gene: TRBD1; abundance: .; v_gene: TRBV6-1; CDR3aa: CASSESGTGVNYGYTF
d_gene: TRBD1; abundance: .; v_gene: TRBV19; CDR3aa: CASRPWGTGANYGYTF
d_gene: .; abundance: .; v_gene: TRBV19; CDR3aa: CASTPMGGYNSPLHF
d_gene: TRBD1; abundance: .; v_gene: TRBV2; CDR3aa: CASSEDRAYQETQYF
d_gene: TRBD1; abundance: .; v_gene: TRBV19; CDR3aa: CASSTTGQPTNEKLFF
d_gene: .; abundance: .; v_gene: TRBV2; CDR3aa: CASTIAGRGGEQYF
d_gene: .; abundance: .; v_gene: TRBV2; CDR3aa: CASSDPTVNSPLHF
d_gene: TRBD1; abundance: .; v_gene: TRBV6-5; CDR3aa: CASARDRSNTIYF
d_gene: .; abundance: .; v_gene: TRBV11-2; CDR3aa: CASSLKARETYNEQFF
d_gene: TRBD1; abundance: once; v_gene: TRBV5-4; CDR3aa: CASSPGQGAAAYGYTF
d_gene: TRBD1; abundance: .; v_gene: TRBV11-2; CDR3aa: CASSLTSRTGWNEQYF
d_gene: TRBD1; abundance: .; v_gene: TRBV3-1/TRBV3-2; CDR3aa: CASSQNRGGGYTF
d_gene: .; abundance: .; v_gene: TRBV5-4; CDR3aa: CASSFLQGRSWNTEAFF
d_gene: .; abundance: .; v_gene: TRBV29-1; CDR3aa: CSVEDLGGEQYF
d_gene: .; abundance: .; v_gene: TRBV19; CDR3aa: CASKQTDRSYNEQFF
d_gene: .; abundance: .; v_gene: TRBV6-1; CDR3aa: CASSEGSYGNQPQHF
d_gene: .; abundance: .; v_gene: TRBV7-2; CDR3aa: CASSFAGFGEKLFF
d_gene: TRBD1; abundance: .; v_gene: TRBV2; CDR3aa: CASSGGQGARTNEKLFF
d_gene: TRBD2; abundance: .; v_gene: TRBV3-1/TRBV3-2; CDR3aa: CASRGLADYEQYF
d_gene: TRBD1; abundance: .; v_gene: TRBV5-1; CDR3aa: CASSARGQDSGNTIYF
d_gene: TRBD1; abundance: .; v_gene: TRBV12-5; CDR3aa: CASGLVLGGGPSEQYF
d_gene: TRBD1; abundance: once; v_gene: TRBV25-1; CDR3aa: CASSDAQGAGYGYTF
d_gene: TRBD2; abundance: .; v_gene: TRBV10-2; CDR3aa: CASSDGSGGTDTQYF
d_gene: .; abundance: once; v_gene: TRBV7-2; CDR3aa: CASSFGGLARGLAQYF
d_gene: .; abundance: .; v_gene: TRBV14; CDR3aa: CASSQDHSGTQYF
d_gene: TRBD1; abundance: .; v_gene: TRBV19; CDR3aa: CASSETRQGANEQYF
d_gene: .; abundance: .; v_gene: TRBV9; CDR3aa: CASSAQGFFGNTIYF
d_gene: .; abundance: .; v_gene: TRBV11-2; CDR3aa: CASSLDLQETQYF
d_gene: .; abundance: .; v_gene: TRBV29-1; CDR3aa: CSVDGPEGGYTF
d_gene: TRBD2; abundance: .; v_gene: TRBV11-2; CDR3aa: CASSPGLAGGQGEQFF
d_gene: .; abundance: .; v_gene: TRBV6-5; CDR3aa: CASRLVRGIGELFF
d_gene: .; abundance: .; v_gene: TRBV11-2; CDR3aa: CASSRDLIGYTF
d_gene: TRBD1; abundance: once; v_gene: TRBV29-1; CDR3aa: CSAKTGPGYGYTF
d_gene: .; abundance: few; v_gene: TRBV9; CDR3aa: CASTLSGNTIYF
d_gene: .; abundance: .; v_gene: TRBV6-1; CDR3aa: CASSEGSTNQPQHF